This T cell receptor (beta chain) comes out of a study of blood T cell repertoires in COVID-19. Turning to the study itself: Researchers got acute and convalescent COVID-19 samples from the United States, Italy and Spain.

Trimming cost V 4 bases and J 5 bases; bases outside gene matches: 4. This CDR3 region has 13 residues. The germline gives CDR1 SGHTA, CDR2 FQGNSA. It was during active infection that Seattle patients were enrolled and then longitudinally followed. Original processing notes: Nucleated cell number was recorded as an estimate derived from reference gene primer amplification. Assay used: immunoSEQ multiplex PCR; TCRdb lists only in-frame clones, some missing. The V and J calls and the clone size are those of that table, but D and trimming were determined from the DNA. The sample holds hundreds of thousands of clones, approximately 90% seen once.

V gene TRBV7-2 combines with J gene TRBJ2-5; TRBD1 matches at 7 bases. Sequenced input: peripheral blood. The source is a woman between 25 and 40 years old with COVID-19, enrolled during active disease. The CDR3 reads CASSSGTAETQYF. As DNA, the CDR3 is TGTGCCAGCAGCTCCGGGACAGCGGAGACCCAGTACTTC.